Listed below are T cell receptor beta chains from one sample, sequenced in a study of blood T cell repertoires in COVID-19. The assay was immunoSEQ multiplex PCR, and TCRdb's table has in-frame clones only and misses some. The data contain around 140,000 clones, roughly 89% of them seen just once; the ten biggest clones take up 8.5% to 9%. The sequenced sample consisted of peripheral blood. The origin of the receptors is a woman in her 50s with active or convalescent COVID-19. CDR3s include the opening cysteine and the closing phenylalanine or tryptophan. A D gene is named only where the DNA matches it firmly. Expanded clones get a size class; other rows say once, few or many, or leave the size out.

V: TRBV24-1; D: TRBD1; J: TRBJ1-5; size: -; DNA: TGTGCCACCAGTGCAAGGGACAGGGGGCGGAATCAGCCCCAGCATTTT; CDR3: CATSARDRGRNQPQHF
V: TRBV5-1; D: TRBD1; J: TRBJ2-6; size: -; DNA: TGCGCCAGCAGCGGCCCGGGACAGGGACGGGCTGGGGCCAACGTCCTGACTTTC; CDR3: CASSGPGQGRAGANVLTF
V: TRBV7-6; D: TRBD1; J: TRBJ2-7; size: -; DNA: TGTGCCAGCAGCGCGGGACAGGGGGCGACGAACGAGCAGTACTTC; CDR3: CASSAGQGATNEQYF
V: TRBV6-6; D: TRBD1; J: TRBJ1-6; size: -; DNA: TGTGCCAGCGGGACAGCTGATTCACCCCTCCACTTT; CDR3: CASGTADSPLHF
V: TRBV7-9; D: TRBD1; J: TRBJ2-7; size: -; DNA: TGTGCCAGCGTGTCCTCCCGGGACAGGACTGTCTACGAGCAGTACTTC; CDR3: CASVSSRDRTVYEQYF
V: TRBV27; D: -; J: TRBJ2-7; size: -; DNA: TGTGCCAGCAGTTACAGGGTCGGAGGCTACGAGCAGTACTTC; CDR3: CASSYRVGGYEQYF
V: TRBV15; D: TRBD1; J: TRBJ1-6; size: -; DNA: TGTGCCACCAGCAGAGACGCCACAGGGGGAAATAATTCACCCCTCCACTTT; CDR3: CATSRDATGGNNSPLHF
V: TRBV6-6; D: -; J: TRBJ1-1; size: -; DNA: TGTGCCAGCAGTTACATCGGGGGGGCGGCCACTGAAGCTTTCTTT; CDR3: CASSYIGGAATEAFF
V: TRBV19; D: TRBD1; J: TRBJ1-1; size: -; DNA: TGTGCCAGTAGTATAGGGGGACAGTACACTGAAGCTTTCTTT; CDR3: CASSIGGQYTEAFF
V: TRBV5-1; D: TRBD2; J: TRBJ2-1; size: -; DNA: TGCGCCAGCAGCTTGGGTGTGGGACTAGCAGTCGATGAGCAGTTCTTC; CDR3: CASSLGVGLAVDEQFF
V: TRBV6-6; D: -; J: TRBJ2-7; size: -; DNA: TGTGCCAGTCAAGCAGGGGCGGAGGTCTACGAGCAGTACTTC; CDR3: CASQAGAEVYEQYF
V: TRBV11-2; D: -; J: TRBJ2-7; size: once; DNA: TGTGCCAGCAGCTTAGGGCACATAACTACCTACGAGCAGTACTTC; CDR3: CASSLGHITTYEQYF